This TCR beta chain was recovered during a study of blood T cells in healthy people across ages. A few counts support this clonotype. The second PCR ran about 6 to 12 cycles with a sample-barcoded 5' primer and J-beta primers. Each CDR3 protein gets one entry after TCRdb re-called the 5' RACE reads with MiXCR. Of over 1,300,000 distinct CDR3 sequences listed, 59% are singletons. This CDR3 spans 17 amino acids. Germline trimming cut 1 base from V and 4 bases from J; bases unmatched to any gene: 10. Germline V gene sequence: CDR1 SEHNR, CDR2 FQNEAQ (reference sequence). Sequencing input: blood. This receptor was obtained from a man younger than 35 in good health. V gene TRBV7-9 combines with J gene TRBJ2-1; 7 bases fit TRBD2. This CDR3 reads CASSLGSGTTRYNEQFF. The CDR3 coding sequence is TGTGCCAGCAGCTTAGGAAGCGGGACTACCCGATACAATGAGCAGTTCTTC.